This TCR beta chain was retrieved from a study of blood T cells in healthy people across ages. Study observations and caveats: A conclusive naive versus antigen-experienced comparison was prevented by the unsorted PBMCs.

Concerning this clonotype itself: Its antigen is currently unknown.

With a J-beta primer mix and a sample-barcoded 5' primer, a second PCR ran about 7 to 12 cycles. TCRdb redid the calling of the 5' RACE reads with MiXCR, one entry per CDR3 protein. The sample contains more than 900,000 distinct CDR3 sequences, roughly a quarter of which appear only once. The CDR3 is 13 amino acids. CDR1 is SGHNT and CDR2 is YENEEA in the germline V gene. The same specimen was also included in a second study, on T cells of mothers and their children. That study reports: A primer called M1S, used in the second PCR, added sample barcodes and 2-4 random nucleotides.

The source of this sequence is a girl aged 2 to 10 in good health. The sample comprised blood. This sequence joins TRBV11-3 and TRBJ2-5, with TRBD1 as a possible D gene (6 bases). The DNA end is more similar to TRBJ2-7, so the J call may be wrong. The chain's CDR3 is CASSGLQGYEQYF. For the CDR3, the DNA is TGTGCCAGCAGCGGTCTGCAGGGGTACGAGCAGTACTTC.